This T cell receptor beta chain is from a study of Ad26.COV2.S vaccination and SARS-CoV-2 variants. General observations from the study: Substantial response breadth was reportedly seen for spike-specific CD8+ and CD4+ T cells after vaccination. Vaccinees and placebo recipients showed similar non-spike TCR breadth. Greater spike-specific TCR breadth was seen in vaccine recipients than in placebo recipients.

Per the germline V gene, CDR1 is SNHLY and CDR2 is FYNNEI. The trim removed 8 bases at V and 5 bases at J, leaving 5 bases unmatched. The CDR3 extends over 14 amino acids. About this clone itself: Its cognate antigen is unknown.

Assay: immunoSEQ multiplex PCR; the TCRdb copy retains only in-frame clones and omits some. The table has 75,000 to 100,000 clones, 82% seen once. This clonotype was sampled from a human donor who had recovered from COVID-19. Sequenced here: peripheral blood, sampled after recovery from COVID-19. The chain is built from TRBV2 and TRBJ1-5, with 11 bases fitting TRBD1. The CDR3 DNA reads as TGTGCCAGCCGAGGGACAGGGGGGTATCAGCCCCAGCATTTT. Amino acid sequence: CASRGTGGYQPQHF.